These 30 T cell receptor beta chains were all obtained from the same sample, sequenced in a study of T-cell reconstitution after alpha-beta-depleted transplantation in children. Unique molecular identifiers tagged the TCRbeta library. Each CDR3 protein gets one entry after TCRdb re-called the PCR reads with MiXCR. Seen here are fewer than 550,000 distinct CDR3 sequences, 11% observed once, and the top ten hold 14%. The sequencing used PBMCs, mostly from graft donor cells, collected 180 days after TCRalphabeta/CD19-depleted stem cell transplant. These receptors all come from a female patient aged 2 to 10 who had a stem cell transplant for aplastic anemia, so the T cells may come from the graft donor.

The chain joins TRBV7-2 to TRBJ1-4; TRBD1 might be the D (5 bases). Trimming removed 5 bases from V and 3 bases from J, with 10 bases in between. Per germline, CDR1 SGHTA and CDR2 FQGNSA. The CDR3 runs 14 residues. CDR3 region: CASSRGVPNEKLFF. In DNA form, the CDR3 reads TGTGCCAGCAGCCGAGGGGTTCCTAATGAAAAACTGTTTTTT.

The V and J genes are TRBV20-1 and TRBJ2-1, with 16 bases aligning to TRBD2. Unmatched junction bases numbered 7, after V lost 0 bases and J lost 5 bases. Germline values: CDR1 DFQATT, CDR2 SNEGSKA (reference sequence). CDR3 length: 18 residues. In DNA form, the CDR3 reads TGCAGTGCTAGAGATTGGGGACTAGCGGGAGGGGGAAACAATGAGCAGTTCTTC. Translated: CSARDWGLAGGGNNEQFF.

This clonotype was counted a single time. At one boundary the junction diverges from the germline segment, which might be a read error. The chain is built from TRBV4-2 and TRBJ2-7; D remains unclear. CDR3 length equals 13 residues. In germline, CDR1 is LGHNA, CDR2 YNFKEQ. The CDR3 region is CAISPGVSYEQYF. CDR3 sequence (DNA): TGTGCCATCAGCCCCGGAGTCTCCTACGAGCAGTACTTC.

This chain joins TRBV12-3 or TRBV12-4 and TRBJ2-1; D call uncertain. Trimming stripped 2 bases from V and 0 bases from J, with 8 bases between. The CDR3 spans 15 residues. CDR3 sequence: CASSLRPLSYNEQFF. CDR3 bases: TGTGCCAGCAGTTTAAGGCCCCTCTCCTACAATGAGCAGTTCTTC.

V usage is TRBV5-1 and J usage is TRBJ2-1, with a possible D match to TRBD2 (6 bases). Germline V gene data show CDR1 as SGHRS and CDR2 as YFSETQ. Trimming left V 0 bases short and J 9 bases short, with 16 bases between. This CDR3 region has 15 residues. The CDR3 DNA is TGCGCCAGCAGCTTGGCCACTATGGGAGGTGGTGAGCAGTTCTTC. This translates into CASSLATMGGGEQFF.

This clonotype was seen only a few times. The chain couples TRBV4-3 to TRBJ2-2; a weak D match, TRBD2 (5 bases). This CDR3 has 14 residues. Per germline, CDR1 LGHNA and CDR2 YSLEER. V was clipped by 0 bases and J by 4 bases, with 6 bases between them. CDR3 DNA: TGCGCCAGCAGCCAAGATCGGGGCACCGGGGAGCTGTTTTTT. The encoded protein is CASSQDRGTGELFF.

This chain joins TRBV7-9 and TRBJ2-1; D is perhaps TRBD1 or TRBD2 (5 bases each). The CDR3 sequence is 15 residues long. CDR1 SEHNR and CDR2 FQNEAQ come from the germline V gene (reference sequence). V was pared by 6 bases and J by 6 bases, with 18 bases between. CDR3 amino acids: CASSRPGRRGNEQFF. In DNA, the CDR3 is TGTGCCAGCAGTCGTCCGGGAAGAAGGGGCAATGAGCAGTTCTTC.

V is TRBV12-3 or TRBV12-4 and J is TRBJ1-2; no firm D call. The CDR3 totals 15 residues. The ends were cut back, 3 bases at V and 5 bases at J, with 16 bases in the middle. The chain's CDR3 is CASSFQRRPRYGYTF. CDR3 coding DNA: TGTGCCAGCAGTTTCCAGAGGAGACCACGGTATGGCTACACCTTC.

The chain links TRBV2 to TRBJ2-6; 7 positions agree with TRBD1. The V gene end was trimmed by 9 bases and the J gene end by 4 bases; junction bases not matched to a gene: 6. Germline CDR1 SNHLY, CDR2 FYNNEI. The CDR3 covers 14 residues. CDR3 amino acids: CASTGAGGANVLTF. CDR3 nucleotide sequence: TGTGCCAGTACAGGGGCAGGAGGGGCCAACGTCCTGACTTTC.

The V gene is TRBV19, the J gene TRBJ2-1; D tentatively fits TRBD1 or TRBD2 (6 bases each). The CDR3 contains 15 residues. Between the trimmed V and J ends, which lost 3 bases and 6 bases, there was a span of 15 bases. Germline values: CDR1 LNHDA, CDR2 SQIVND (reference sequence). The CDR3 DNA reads TGTGCCAGTAGTATTTGGGCGAAGGGGGGCAATGAGCAGTTCTTC. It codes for CASSIWAKGGNEQFF. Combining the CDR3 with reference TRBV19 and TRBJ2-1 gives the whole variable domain DGGITQSPKYLFRKEGQNVTLSCEQNLNHDAMYWYRQDPGQGLRLIYYSQIVNDFQKGDIAEGYSVSREKKESFPLTVTSAQKNPTAFYLCASSIWAKGGNEQFFGPGTRLTVL.

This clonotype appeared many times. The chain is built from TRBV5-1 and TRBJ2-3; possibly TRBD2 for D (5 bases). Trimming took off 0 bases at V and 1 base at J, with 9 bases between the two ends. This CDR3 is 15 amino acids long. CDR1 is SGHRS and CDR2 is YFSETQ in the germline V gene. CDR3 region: CASSLDASRTDTQYF. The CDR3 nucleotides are TGCGCCAGCAGCTTGGATGCTAGCCGCACAGATACGCAGTATTTT.

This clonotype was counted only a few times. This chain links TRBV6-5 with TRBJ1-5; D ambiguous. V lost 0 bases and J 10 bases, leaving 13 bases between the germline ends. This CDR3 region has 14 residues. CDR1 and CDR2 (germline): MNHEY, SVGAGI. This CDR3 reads CASSYSSWGEPQHF. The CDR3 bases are TGTGCCAGCAGTTACTCATCCTGGGGTGAACCCCAGCATTTT.

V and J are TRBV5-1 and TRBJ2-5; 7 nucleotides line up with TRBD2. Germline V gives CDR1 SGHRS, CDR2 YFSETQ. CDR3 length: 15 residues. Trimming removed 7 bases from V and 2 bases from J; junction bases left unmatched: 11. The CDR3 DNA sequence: TGCGCCAGCGGCCGGGGACCTAGCGGACAAGAGACCCAGTACTTC. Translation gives CASGRGPSGQETQYF. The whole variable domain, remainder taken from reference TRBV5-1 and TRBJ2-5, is KAGVTQTPRYLIKTRGQQVTLSCSPISGHRSVSWYQQTPGQGLQFLFEYFSETQRNKGNFPGRFSGRQFSNSRSEMNVSTLELGDSALYLCASGRGPSGQETQYFGPGTRLLVL.

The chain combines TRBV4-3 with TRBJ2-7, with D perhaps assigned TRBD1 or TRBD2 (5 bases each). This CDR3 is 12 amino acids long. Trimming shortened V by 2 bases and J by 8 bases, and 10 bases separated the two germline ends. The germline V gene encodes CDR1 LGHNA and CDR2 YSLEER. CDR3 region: CASSQTWGKQYF. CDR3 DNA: TGCGCCAGCAGCCAAACCTGGGGGAAGCAGTACTTC.

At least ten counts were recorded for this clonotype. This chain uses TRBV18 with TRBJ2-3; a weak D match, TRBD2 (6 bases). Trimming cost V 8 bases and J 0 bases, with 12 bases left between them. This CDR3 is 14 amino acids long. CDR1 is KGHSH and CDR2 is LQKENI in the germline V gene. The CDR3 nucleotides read TGTGCCAGCAGTCCCCGGGGGAGCACAGATACGCAGTATTTT. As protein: CASSPRGSTDTQYF. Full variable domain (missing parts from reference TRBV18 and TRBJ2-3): NAGVMQNPRHLVRRRGQEARLRCSPMKGHSHVYWYRQLPEEGLKFMVYLQKENIIDESGMPKERFSAEFPKEGPSILRIQQVVRGDSAAYFCASSPRGSTDTQYFGPGTRLTVL.

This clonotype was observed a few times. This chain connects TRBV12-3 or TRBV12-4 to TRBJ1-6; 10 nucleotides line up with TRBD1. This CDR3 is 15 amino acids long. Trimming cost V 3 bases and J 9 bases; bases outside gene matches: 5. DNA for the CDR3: TGTGCCAGCAGTTTTGGAGGGACAGGGGCTTCACCCCTCCACTTT. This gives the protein CASSFGGTGASPLHF.

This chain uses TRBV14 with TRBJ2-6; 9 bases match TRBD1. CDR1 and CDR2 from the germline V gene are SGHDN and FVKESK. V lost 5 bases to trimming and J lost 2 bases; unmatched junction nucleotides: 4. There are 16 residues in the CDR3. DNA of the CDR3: TGTGCCAGCAGCTTTCACAGGGGGCCTGGGGCCAACGTCCTGACTTTC. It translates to CASSFHRGPGANVLTF.

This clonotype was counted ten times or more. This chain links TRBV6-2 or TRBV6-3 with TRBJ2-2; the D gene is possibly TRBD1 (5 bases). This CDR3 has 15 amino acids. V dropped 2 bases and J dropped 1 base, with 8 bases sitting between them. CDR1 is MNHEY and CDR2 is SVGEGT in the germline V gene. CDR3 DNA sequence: TGTGCCAGCAGTTACAGGGGCCGGAACACCGGGGAGCTGTTTTTT. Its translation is CASSYRGRNTGELFF.

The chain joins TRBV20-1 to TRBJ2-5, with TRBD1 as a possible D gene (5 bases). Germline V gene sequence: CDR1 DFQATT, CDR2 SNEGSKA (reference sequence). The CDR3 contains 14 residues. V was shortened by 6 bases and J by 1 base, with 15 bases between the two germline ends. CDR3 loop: CSAPDMGLQETQYF. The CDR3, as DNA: TGCAGTGCCCCGGACATGGGCCTCCAAGAGACCCAGTACTTC.

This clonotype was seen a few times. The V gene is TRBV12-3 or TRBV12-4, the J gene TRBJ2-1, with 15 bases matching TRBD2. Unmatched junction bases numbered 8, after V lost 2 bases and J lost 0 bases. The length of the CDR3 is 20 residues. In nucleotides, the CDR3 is TGTGCCAGCAGTTTATTCGGACTAGCGGGAGGGAGGAGCTCCTACAATGAGCAGTTCTTC. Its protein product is CASSLFGLAGGRSSYNEQFF.

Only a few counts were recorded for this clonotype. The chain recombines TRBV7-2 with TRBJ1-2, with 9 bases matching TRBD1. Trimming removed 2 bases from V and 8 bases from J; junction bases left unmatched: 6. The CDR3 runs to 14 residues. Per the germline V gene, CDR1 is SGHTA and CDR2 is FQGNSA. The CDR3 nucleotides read TGTGCCAGCAGCTTACAGGACAGGGGTCGAGGCTACACCTTC. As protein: CASSLQDRGRGYTF. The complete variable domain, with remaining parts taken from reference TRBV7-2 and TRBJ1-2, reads GAGVSQSPSNKVTEKGKDVELRCDPISGHTALYWYRQSLGQGLEFLIYFQGNSAPDKSGLPSDRFSAERTGGSVSTLTIQRTQQEDSAVYLCASSLQDRGRGYTFGSGTRLTVV.

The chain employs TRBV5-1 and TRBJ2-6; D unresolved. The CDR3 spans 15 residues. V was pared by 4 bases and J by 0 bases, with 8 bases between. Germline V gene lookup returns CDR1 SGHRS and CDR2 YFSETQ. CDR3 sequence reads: CASSRSNSGANVLTF. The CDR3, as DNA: TGCGCCAGCAGCCGGTCCAACTCTGGGGCCAACGTCCTGACTTTC.

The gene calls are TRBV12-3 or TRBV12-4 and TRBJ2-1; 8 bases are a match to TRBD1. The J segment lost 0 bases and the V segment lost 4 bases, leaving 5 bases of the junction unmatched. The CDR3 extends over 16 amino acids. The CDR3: CASSSQGAFSYNEQFF. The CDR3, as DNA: TGTGCCAGCAGTTCCCAGGGGGCCTTCTCCTACAATGAGCAGTTCTTC.

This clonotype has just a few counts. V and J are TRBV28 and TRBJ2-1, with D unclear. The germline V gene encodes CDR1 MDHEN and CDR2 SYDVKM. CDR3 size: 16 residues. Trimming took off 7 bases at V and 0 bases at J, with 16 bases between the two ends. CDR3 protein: CASTYQVKGSYNEQFF. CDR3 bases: TGTGCCAGCACCTACCAGGTGAAGGGCTCCTACAATGAGCAGTTCTTC.

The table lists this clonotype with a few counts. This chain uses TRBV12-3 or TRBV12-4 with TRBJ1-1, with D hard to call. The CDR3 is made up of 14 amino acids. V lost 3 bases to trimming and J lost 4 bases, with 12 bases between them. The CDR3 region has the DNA TGTGCCAGCAGTTTTGTCTTTTTGAGCACTGAAGCTTTCTTT. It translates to CASSFVFLSTEAFF.

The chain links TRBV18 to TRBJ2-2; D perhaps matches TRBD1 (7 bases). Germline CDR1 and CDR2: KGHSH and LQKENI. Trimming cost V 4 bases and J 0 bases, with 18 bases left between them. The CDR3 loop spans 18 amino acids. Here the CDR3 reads CASSLSYGGQTNTGELFF. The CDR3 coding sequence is TGTGCCAGCTCACTAAGTTACGGGGGACAGACGAACACCGGGGAGCTGTTTTTT.

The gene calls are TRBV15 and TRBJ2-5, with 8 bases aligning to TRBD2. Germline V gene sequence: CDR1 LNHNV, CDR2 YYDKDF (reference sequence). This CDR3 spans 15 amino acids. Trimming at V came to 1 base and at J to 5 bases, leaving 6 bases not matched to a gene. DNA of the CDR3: TGTGCCACCAGCAGAGTAGGGGCTAGCGGGGAGACCCAGTACTTC. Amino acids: CATSRVGASGETQYF.

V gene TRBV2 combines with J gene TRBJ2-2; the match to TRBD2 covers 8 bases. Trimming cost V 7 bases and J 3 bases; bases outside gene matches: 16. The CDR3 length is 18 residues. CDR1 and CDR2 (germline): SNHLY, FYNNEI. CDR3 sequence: CASTGWAPGAGDTGELFF. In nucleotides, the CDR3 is TGTGCCAGCACCGGCTGGGCGCCGGGAGCGGGAGACACCGGGGAGCTGTTTTTT.

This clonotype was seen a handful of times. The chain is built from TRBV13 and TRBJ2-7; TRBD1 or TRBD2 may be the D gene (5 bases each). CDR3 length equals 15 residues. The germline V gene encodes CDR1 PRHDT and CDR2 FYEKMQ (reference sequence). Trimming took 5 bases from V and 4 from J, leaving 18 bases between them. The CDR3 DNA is TGTGCCAGCAGCGGACGGAGCTGGGACCCTTACGAGCAGTACTTC. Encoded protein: CASSGRSWDPYEQYF.

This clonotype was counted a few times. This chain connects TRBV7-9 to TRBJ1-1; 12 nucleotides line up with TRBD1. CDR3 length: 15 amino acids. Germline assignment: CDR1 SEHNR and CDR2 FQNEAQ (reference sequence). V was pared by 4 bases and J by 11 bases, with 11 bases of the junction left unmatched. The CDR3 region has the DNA TGTGCCAGCAGCTCCGCGGGACAGGGGGCAAGGTACGCTTTCTTT. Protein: CASSSAGQGARYAFF.